The source of this T cell receptor beta chain is a study of brain T cells in children with intractable seizures. General study points: HCMV serostatus was not known, and viral specificity came from CDR3 similarity only. Clones missing pre-surgery may reflect undersampling of that blood sample.

As to this clone: What it recognizes is unknown.

The germline gives CDR1 GTSNPN, CDR2 SVGIG (reference sequence). V was trimmed by 3 bases and J by 4 bases, leaving 7 bases between them. The CDR3 runs to 11 residues. TCRdb's table, derived via immunoSEQ multiplex PCR, lists solely in-frame clones and lacks some. The sample has about 320,000 clones; 93% are singletons. The time point was: blood from clinic visit 5 months post-surgery; TSC patient then seizure free. Only cases whose brain tissue showed the highest T cell transcript signatures were sequenced. Sequenced material: peripheral blood, taken about 5 months after surgery. The source of this sequence is a boy under two years old with tuberous sclerosis and intractable seizures. The chain uses TRBV30 and TRBJ2-7; D remains unclear. The CDR3 reads CAWSLKYEQYF. DNA for the CDR3: TGTGCCTGGAGCTTAAAATACGAGCAGTACTTC.